This T cell receptor (beta chain) was sequenced for a study of OX40 agonist ivuxolimab in advanced cancers. The CDR3 covers 14 residues. Looked up from germline, CDR1 is SQVTM and CDR2 is ANQGSEA. The J segment lost 0 bases and the V segment lost 7 bases, leaving 8 bases of the junction unmatched. Assay: immunoSEQ multiplex PCR; the TCRdb copy retains only in-frame clones and omits some. Of over 70,000 clones listed, about 88% are singletons. The receptor comes from an adult with an advanced solid tumor such as melanoma, head and neck, liver or kidney cancer. V gene TRBV29-1 combines with J gene TRBJ2-7; 8 nucleotides agree with TRBD1. Sequenced here: CD4+ or CD8+ T cells sorted from blood, sampled in a trial of the OX40 agonist ivuxolimab. The CDR3, as DNA: TGCAGCGCTGCCGTGGGGACAGGCTCCTACGAGCAGTACTTC. Residues: CSAAVGTGSYEQYF.